The entry below describes one TCR beta chain. The table lists this clonotype with a few counts. Its antigen remains unidentified. Base qualities are not recorded, but no much larger clone differs from it by a single base. The junction shows trimming of 6 bases on V and 9 bases on J, and the gene matches do not reach 5 bases of it. The CDR3, cysteine through phenylalanine, is 14 amino acids long. The CDR3 DNA has 42 bases and is translated from base 1. Ficoll-Paque density gradient centrifugation was the method used to isolate PBMCs. Instrument on record: Illumina NovaSeq 6000. TCRalpha and TCRbeta cDNA libraries were constructed by 5'RACE with constant-segment primers, with sample barcodes and unique molecular identifiers being introduced. Trizol reagent was used to extract RNA from every sample. Amplification of the libraries took two PCR steps, and the second step added a second sample barcode plus Illumina TruSeq adapters. Sequencing of the libraries was done on an Illumina NovaSeq, producing 2 x 150 bp paired-end reads. As for the authors' bioinformatics: Demultiplexing of reads and collapsing into UMI-guided consensus sequences were performed with migec v1.2.7. Using mixcr v2.1.11, UMI consensuses were aligned to TRA and TRB V and J templates and then assembled into clonotypes. Clonotypes were classified as expanded or contracted when called significant by both edgeR and NoisET, with noise models trained on biological replicates. For edgeR calls, the thresholds were a false discovery rate-adjusted p below 0.01 and a log2 fold-change of 1. As an exploratory analysis of dynamics, max-normalized trajectories of the 1000 most abundant clonotypes were examined with PCA combined with hierarchical clustering. Separately sequenced CD4+ and CD8+ repertoires were used to assign the CD4 or CD8 phenotype of responding clones. The public reads were reprocessed in TCRdb via fastp at Q25 and MiXCR, keeping in-frame beta chains. Each entry merges the rows of one CDR3 protein and shows their most common DNA and genes. TCRdb's processing, not the authors', yielded these V and J calls. The sample table records approximately 260,000 distinct CDR3 sequences; 16% of these occur just once. The top ten hold approximately 3.6% of the sample.

The entry originates in a study of T-cell memory formation after mild COVID-19 (dated by TCRdb to the early 2020s). Context from the whole study: TCR sequence clusters from the two donors were largely donor specific. T-cell clones expanding and contracting after mild COVID-19 in two donors were tracked by longitudinal TCRalpha and TCRbeta repertoire sequencing. Two young, previously healthy adult volunteers made up the cohort, one male and one female. Findings and caveats that apply to the study as a whole: Contracting CD4+ clones turned up mainly in the CM and EM memory subsets, whereas EMRA was where CD8+ clones were enriched. Only a couple of mild cases were covered by the study, and larger cohorts that include severe cases with pre-infection samples were considered necessary. Some responding clones were detected in pre-infection memory, which suggested that pre-existing cross-reactive memory T cells had joined the SARS-CoV-2 response. The second-wave clones that peaked on day 37 were not confirmed to be SARS-CoV-2 specific. Balanced CD4/CD8 phenotypes were observed for clones contracting from day 15 to 85, whereas a bias towards CD4+ was observed for a second wave of clones expanding from day 15 to 37.

The chain employs TRBV12-3 or TRBV12-4 and TRBJ2-1; the central 13 bases match TRBD2. This clonotype was obtained from a man between 18 and 29 years old who had mild COVID-19 (a few samples of this study predate the infection). The sample titles of this study are shuffled in the database, so cell type and time point are left out; the donor was told from shared clones. The sequenced material came from PBMCs or a T cell subset sorted from them (not recorded which). Read as DNA, the sequence is TGTGCCAGCAGACCCGGGACTAGCGGGGTTGAGCAGTTCTTC. It encodes CASRPGTSGVEQFF.